This T cell receptor (beta chain) was identified during a study of monozygotic twins with inflammatory bowel disease. The study's findings and limits: Researchers report that IBD patients shared fewer clonotypes with others than healthy twins, especially amid disease activity. Patient repertoires may carry noise from differing immunosuppressive treatments.

As concerns this clonotype: As yet, its antigen is unknown.

This CDR3 spans 15 amino acids. Germline CDR1 reads MNHEY; CDR2 reads SMNVEV (reference sequence). The UMIs contained a 6-nucleotide sample barcode. They were added by template switching during cDNA synthesis. TCRalpha along with TCRbeta cDNA was subjected to two nested PCRs lasting roughly 17 and 9 cycles. No DNA is given; TCRdb re-called the 5' RACE reads and lists each CDR3 protein once. The clone table shows approximately 150,000 distinct CDR3 sequences, with the ten largest holding around 2.4%. This sequence joins TRBV27 and TRBJ2-1; the TRBD1 assignment by TCRdb is unverifiable without DNA. The sequence was obtained from a human donor with ulcerative colitis or Crohn's disease, or a healthy co-twin of an affected twin (not recorded which). The specimen was blood. The CDR3 spells CASSLGGRAYNEQFF.